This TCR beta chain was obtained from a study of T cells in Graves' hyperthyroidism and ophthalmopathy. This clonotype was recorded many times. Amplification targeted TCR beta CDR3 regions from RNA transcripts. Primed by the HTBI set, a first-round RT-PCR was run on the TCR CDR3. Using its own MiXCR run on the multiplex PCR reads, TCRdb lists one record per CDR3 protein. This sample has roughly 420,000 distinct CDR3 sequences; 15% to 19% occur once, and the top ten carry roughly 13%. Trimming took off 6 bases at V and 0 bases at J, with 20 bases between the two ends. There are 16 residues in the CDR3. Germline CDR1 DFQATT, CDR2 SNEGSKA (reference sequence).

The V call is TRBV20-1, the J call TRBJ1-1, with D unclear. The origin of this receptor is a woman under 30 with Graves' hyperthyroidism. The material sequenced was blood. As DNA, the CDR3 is TGCAGTGCCCCGGCCCCTTGGGATGCGGTGAACACTGAAGCTTTCTTT. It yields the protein CSAPAPWDAVNTEAFF.